Listed below are T cell receptor beta chains from one sample, sequenced in a study of T cells in Graves' hyperthyroidism and ophthalmopathy. TCRdb analysed the multiplex PCR reads with MiXCR anew, one entry per CDR3 protein. The sample holds fewer than 650,000 distinct CDR3 sequences; approximately 15% are singletons and the top ten take roughly 4.5%. Sequenced: blood. The receptors here all came from a woman between 35 and 50 years old with Graves' ophthalmopathy. The CDR3 runs from the conserved cysteine through the conserved F or W.

CDR3 protein	V gene
CASTRAGRDGYTF	TRBV6-5
CASSPFRETQYF	TRBV28
CASSWGLAQTEETQYF	TRBV6-5
CASSLFLGELFF	TRBV28
CASSDPPGQGVAKNIQYF	TRBV6-1
CASSIAGPYEQYF	TRBV19
CASSSLLDRNTEAFF	TRBV7-9
CASSYSAGVAEAFF	TRBV6-5
CATSGVTYEQYF	TRBV6-1
CASGLNRTYGYTF	TRBV12-5
CASSGVNDGYTF	TRBV28
CASSVEGRGHGYTF	TRBV9
CASSYDFTGELFF	TRBV6-5
CASSHSGMYEQYF	TRBV7-2
CASTHPWTGQETQYF	TRBV19
CASSLKDGGEQYF	TRBV9
CASQDRLLEQYF	TRBV6-1
CASSEWEGYEQYF	TRBV2
CASRSRRPEAFF	TRBV25-1
CSRQGNTEAFF	TRBV20-1
CASSYSNRRSYNSPLHF	TRBV6-5
CASSYSARKLTVYEQYF	TRBV6-2/TRBV6-3
CASSPSGATQETQYF	TRBV28
CASRETTVNTEAFF	TRBV6-1
CASSYSGVGTEAFF	TRBV6-2/TRBV6-3
CASSRTDAYEQYF	TRBV6-2/TRBV6-3
CASSSGVGNTIYF	TRBV5-1
CSARDTLNQSSYEQYF	TRBV20-1
CASNPLGGSYNEQFF	TRBV28
CASSLWEGPQHF	TRBV19
CASTTGTGISGANVLTF	TRBV28
CASSLAATIYEQYF	TRBV28
CATSAATGIEQYF	TRBV24-1
CASSLAYGQETQYF	TRBV7-2
CASSYSIARSAYEQYF	TRBV6-2/TRBV6-3
CASSRADSGEHQPQHF	TRBV19
CASRDSESETQYF	TRBV27
CASSYRGMSSYNEQFF	TRBV6-2/TRBV6-3
CSARPGTGFGQPQHF	TRBV20-1
CASSLTTSGSNEQFF	TRBV7-9
CASSIVLGGTEAFF	TRBV19
CASSVPGTPEAFF	TRBV11-2
CASSLGVFDYEQYF	TRBV7-2
CASSVLRNYEQYF	TRBV2
CASSLGQAAGKYF	TRBV27
CASSKISFLTYEQYF	TRBV2
CASSTHSYEQYF	TRBV12-3/TRBV12-4
CASSYPPAWSQETQYF	TRBV6-5
CASSIAQYYGYTF	TRBV19
CATTPGSLNTEAFF	TRBV15
CASLGQFTGELFF	TRBV28
CSVAPPEINYGYTF	TRBV29-1
CASSLSPTGLAGESRTGELFF	TRBV7-8
CASSDGLAEKYEQYF	TRBV2
CASSPGQLTEAFF	TRBV28